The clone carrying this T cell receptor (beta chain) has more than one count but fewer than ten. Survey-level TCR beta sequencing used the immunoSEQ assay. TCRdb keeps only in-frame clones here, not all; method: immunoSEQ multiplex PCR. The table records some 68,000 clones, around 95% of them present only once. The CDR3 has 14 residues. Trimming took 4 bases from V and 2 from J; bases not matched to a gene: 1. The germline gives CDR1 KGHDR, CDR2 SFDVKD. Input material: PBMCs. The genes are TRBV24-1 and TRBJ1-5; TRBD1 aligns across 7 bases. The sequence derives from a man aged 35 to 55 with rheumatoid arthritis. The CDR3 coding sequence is TGTGCCACCAGTGACCAGGGGGGCAATCAGCCCCAGCATTTT. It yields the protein CATSDQGGNQPQHF.